The source of this T cell receptor beta chain is a study of blood T cell repertoires in COVID-19. On the study more broadly: Acute-phase and convalescent COVID-19 samples originated in the United States, Italy and Spain.

Authors' data handling: Nucleated cell counts were estimated from reference gene primer amplification. The table came from immunoSEQ multiplex PCR; TCRdb's copy has only in-frame clones and leaves some out. V, J and clone size derive from that table, while D and trimming were established from the DNA sequence. The sample holds approximately 150,000 clones; more than 85% are singletons and the top ten take less than 20%. This clonotype originated in a man aged 45-65 years with active or convalescent COVID-19. The sequencing sample was made of peripheral blood.

CDR3 in amino acids: CASSVDARTGEQYF. The CDR3 coding sequence is TGTGCCAGCAGCGTAGATGCCCGGACGGGGGAGCAGTACTTC. The chain combines TRBV9 with TRBJ2-7, with D possibly being TRBD2 (5 bases). V was clipped by 0 bases and J by 7 bases, with 14 bases between them. Germline loops: CDR1 SGDLS, CDR2 YYNGEE. The CDR3 totals 14 residues.